A selection of T cell receptor beta chains follows, all from one sample in a study of T-cell memory formation after mild COVID-19. Using its own MiXCR run on the 5' RACE reads, TCRdb lists one record per CDR3 protein. The sample gives about 140,000 distinct CDR3 sequences, approximately 25% of which show up once; roughly 25% is in the top ten. Sequencing used PBMCs or a T cell subset sorted from them (not recorded which). These receptors were collected from an adult woman who had mild COVID-19 (a few samples of this study predate the infection). Cell type and time point are not known. CDR3s include the opening cysteine and the closing phenylalanine or tryptophan. The D gene is left open where the match is weak. Rows give clone size only sometimes, using once, few, many, or a class for an expanded clone.

J	D	V	size	CDR3	DNA
TRBJ2-2	TRBD1	TRBV6-2/TRBV6-3	few	CASGTGEAGELFF	TGTGCCAGCGGGACAGGGGAGGCCGGGGAGCTGTTTTTT
TRBJ1-3	.	TRBV5-1	few	CASSLGSGNTIYF	TGTGCCAGCAGTCTAGGCTCTGGAAACACCATATATTTT
TRBJ1-1	TRBD1	TRBV9	few	CASSVSGGLMNTEAFF	TGTGCCAGCAGCGTTTCAGGGGGGCTCATGAACACTGAAGCTTTCTTT
TRBJ1-1	.	TRBV9	few	CASQTGEGTSEAFF	TGTGCCAGCCAGACAGGAGAGGGTACTAGTGAAGCTTTCTTT
TRBJ1-4	TRBD1	TRBV4-2	.	CASSLPGQGEEKLFF	TGTGCCAGCAGCCTACCGGGACAGGGAGAAGAAAAACTGTTTTTT
TRBJ2-3	.	TRBV10-3	.	CAISEYKTPSTDTQYF	TGTGCCATCAGTGAGTACAAGACTCCAAGCACAGATACGCAGTATTTT
TRBJ2-3	.	TRBV28	.	CASSPLGGADTQYF	TGTGCCAGCAGTCCCCTAGGGGGGGCAGATACGCAGTATTTT
TRBJ2-5	.	TRBV12-3/TRBV12-4	.	CASSFTRDRVQETQYF	TGTGCCAGCAGTTTTACGAGAGACAGAGTCCAAGAGACCCAGTACTTC
TRBJ2-3	TRBD2	TRBV5-1	.	CASSVRALAGGPDTQYF	TGCGCCAGCAGCGTTCGCGCTTTAGCGGGGGGCCCAGATACGCAGTATTTT
TRBJ2-5	TRBD1	TRBV4-1	.	CASSQGWGTGGLGETQYF	TGCGCCAGCAGCCAAGGCTGGGGGACAGGGGGCTTGGGAGAGACCCAGTACTTC
TRBJ2-7	.	TRBV6-5	once	CASRDAQDYEQYF	TGTGCCAGCAGGGACGCGCAGGATTACGAGCAGTACTTC
TRBJ1-1	TRBD1	TRBV18	once	CASSTAGGPEAFF	TGTGCCAGCTCAACTGCAGGGGGCCCTGAAGCTTTCTTT
TRBJ1-4	.	TRBV7-9	few	CASSLDMRSLNEKLFF	TGTGCCAGCAGCTTGGATATGCGGAGCCTTAATGAAAAACTGTTTTTT
TRBJ2-3	.	TRBV5-1	few	CASSLESITTDTQYF	TGCGCCAGCAGCTTGGAGTCGATTACCACAGATACGCAGTATTTT
TRBJ2-5	TRBD2	TRBV20-1	few	CSARDFLAGVGETQYF	TGCAGTGCTAGAGATTTCCTAGCGGGAGTGGGAGAGACCCAGTACTTC
TRBJ2-7	TRBD1	TRBV11-2	.	CASSYGTGLDEQYF	TGTGCCAGCAGCTATGGGACAGGTTTAGACGAGCAGTACTTC
TRBJ2-3	TRBD2	TRBV5-1	few	CASRDNTGTTYPQDTQYF	TGCGCCAGCAGGGACAATACCGGGACTACCTATCCTCAGGATACGCAGTATTTT
TRBJ2-7	TRBD1	TRBV5-6	few	CASSPGGAPYEQYF	TGTGCCAGCAGCCCAGGGGGCGCTCCCTACGAGCAGTACTTC
TRBJ2-1	TRBD2	TRBV29-1	.	CSVDLADNEQFF	TGCAGCGTTGATCTAGCGGACAATGAGCAGTTCTTC
TRBJ1-1	TRBD1	TRBV6-5	.	CASSPTTGSVGTEAFF	TGTGCCAGCAGTCCCACGACAGGGTCAGTGGGCACTGAAGCTTTCTTT
TRBJ2-3	.	TRBV7-9	few	CASSFLGKEDTDTQYF	TGTGCCAGCAGCTTTCTGGGGAAGGAGGACACAGATACGCAGTATTTT
TRBJ2-7	TRBD2	TRBV12-3/TRBV12-4	.	CASSYTSGILYEQYF	TGTGCCAGCAGTTACACTAGCGGGATCCTCTACGAGCAGTACTTC
TRBJ2-3	TRBD2	TRBV5-1	.	CASSWKLAPVPDTQYF	TGCGCCAGCAGCTGGAAACTAGCGCCCGTGCCAGATACGCAGTATTTT
TRBJ2-1	TRBD1	TRBV27	few	CASSRTGSYNPGQGGSEQFF	TGTGCCAGCAGTCGGACGGGATCGTATAACCCGGGACAGGGCGGTAGTGAGCAGTTCTTC
TRBJ2-2	TRBD2	TRBV5-1	few	CASSQGLAGPNTGELFF	TGCGCCAGCAGCCAGGGACTAGCGGGGCCGAACACCGGGGAGCTGTTTTTT
TRBJ1-1	.	TRBV5-1	.	CASSLDAGNTEAFF	TGCGCCAGCAGCTTGGATGCCGGCAACACTGAAGCTTTCTTT
TRBJ2-3	TRBD1	TRBV5-1	.	CASSSGQVNTDTQYF	TGCGCCAGCAGCTCCGGACAGGTGAACACAGATACGCAGTATTTT
TRBJ2-1	.	TRBV29-1	few	CSVELPGAVEHTGYNEQFF	TGCAGCGTTGAACTCCCAGGGGCAGTGGAACACACAGGATACAATGAGCAGTTCTTC
TRBJ2-2	TRBD2	TRBV12-3/TRBV12-4	.	CASTPLAGWTGELFF	TGTGCCAGCACTCCACTAGCGGGATGGACCGGGGAGCTGTTTTTT
TRBJ1-6	TRBD1	TRBV7-9	few	CASSLGTGEDSPLHF	TGTGCCAGCAGCCTCGGGACAGGGGAGGATTCACCCCTCCACTTT
TRBJ2-1	.	TRBV10-2	once	CASSESPLEITLYNEQFF	TGCGCCAGCAGTGAGTCGCCCTTGGAGATTACCCTTTACAATGAGCAGTTCTTC
TRBJ2-7	TRBD1	TRBV7-9	.	CASSLLGTVSYEQYF	TGTGCCAGCAGCTTACTAGGGACAGTTTCCTACGAGCAGTACTTC
TRBJ2-7	TRBD1	TRBV7-2	.	CASSDYWDSSSYEQYF	TGTGCCAGCAGCGACTACTGGGACAGTAGCTCCTACGAGCAGTACTTC
TRBJ2-1	.	TRBV18	.	CASSPPGTGNEQFF	TGTGCCAGCTCACCACCTGGGACGGGGAATGAGCAGTTCTTC
TRBJ1-1	.	TRBV15	.	CATSRSSGRWNTEAFF	TGTGCCACCAGCAGGTCCAGCGGACGATGGAACACTGAAGCTTTCTTT
TRBJ2-1	TRBD1	TRBV4-2	.	CASSQPGQGKEQFF	TGTGCCAGCAGCCAACCGGGACAGGGTAAGGAGCAGTTCTTC
TRBJ2-1	TRBD2	TRBV2	.	CASSQEASGVYNEQFF	TGTGCCAGCAGTCAGGAGGCTAGCGGGGTCTACAATGAGCAGTTCTTC
TRBJ1-1	.	TRBV24-1	.	CATTLGMNTEAFF	TGTGCCACCACGTTGGGGATGAACACTGAAGCTTTCTTT
TRBJ2-1	.	TRBV11-2	.	CASSLVQGTWNEQFF	TGTGCCAGCAGCTTAGTTCAGGGGACGTGGAATGAGCAGTTCTTC